This T cell receptor (beta chain) appears in the sequencing data of a study of beta chain features in type 1 diabetes. The CDR3 is made up of 14 amino acids. The V and J ends lost 2 bases and 3 bases, in that order; junction bases with no gene match: 3. From germline, CDR1 is SGHVS and CDR2 FQNEAQ. Of the isolated RNA, all was reverse transcribed, and so the sequenced material was expressed TCRB transcripts. Libraries were prepared by immunoSEQ multiplex PCR; TCRdb keeps only in-frame clonotypes and omits some of them. Here the sample spans under 550,000 clones, about an eighth being singletons. This clone was detected a few times.

The receptor was isolated from a woman in her late teens or twenties in good health. Sequencing input: naive CD4+ T cells from blood. The chain is built from TRBV7-8 and TRBJ2-7, with 8 bases identical to TRBD1. This CDR3 is CASSLTGTGYEQYF. CDR3 DNA: TGTGCCAGCAGCTTAACAGGGACAGGCTACGAGCAGTACTTC.